This T cell receptor beta chain is drawn from a study of shared clonotypes between healthy human individuals. Study overall: Per-donor plates numbered three CD4 naive, three CD4 memory, two CD8 naive and one CD8 memory.

Regarding this clone: Its antigen remains unidentified.

Sequencing was performed with immunoSEQ multiplex PCR; in TCRdb, only in-frame clones are kept and a portion is missing. This table holds over a million clones, approximately 98.5% found once. The CDR3 loop spans 14 amino acids. The V gene's germline CDR1 is SGHTA and CDR2 FQGTGA. V dropped 3 bases and J dropped 8 bases, with 11 bases sitting between them. Overall study results and limits: All-four-donor shared clonotypes had higher generation probabilities than non-shared clonotypes did.

This TCR was sampled from a man in his thirties or forties in good health. Material: naive CD4+ T cells sorted from blood. Noted subset: CD45RA+ positively selected. The J gene is TRBJ2-6, the V gene TRBV7-3, with D tentatively TRBD2 (6 bases). CDR3 DNA sequence: TGTGCCAGCAGCTTGGAGGGCCCGACCAACGTCCTGACTTTC. Its translation: CASSLEGPTNVLTF.